The rows below give T cell receptor beta chains drawn from one sample of a study of shared clonotypes between healthy human individuals. Clones were sequenced by immunoSEQ multiplex PCR, and TCRdb holds only the in-frame ones, with some missing. The table lists 850,000 to 1,200,000 clones, approximately 68% of them singletons, with about 1.5% in the top ten. The sample comprised memory CD4+ T cells sorted from blood. The receptor set was obtained from a man between 18 and 35 years old in good health. Both conserved end residues are part of each CDR3. The order of the fields is J gene, V gene, clone size, CDR3 protein. Size values are once, few and many counts, or a class for expanded clones, and some rows have none.

J gene: TRBJ1-1; V gene: TRBV18; clone size: -; CDR3 protein: CASSPAPPFSMTEAFF
J gene: TRBJ1-5; V gene: TRBV30; clone size: few; CDR3 protein: CAWSLNGQPQHF
J gene: TRBJ2-5; V gene: TRBV7-2; clone size: -; CDR3 protein: CASSLGGRVEETQYF
J gene: TRBJ1-2; V gene: TRBV28; clone size: -; CDR3 protein: CASSFHPRGYTF
J gene: TRBJ2-7; V gene: TRBV10-1; clone size: -; CDR3 protein: CASSEGGSYEQYF
J gene: TRBJ1-2; V gene: TRBV6-1; clone size: -; CDR3 protein: CASKYFRSSDGYTF
J gene: TRBJ2-3; V gene: TRBV6-1; clone size: -; CDR3 protein: CASSRAGATQYF
J gene: TRBJ1-2; V gene: TRBV7-2; clone size: -; CDR3 protein: CASSLGGRSYGYTF
J gene: TRBJ2-5; V gene: TRBV27; clone size: -; CDR3 protein: CASSSPGLAAKRETQYF
J gene: TRBJ1-6; V gene: TRBV5-5; clone size: once; CDR3 protein: CASSLGDRVYSPLHF
J gene: TRBJ1-1; V gene: TRBV5-4; clone size: few; CDR3 protein: CASSTPTGSNTEAFF
J gene: TRBJ2-2; V gene: TRBV28; clone size: -; CDR3 protein: CASSRTSGGRELFF
J gene: TRBJ2-5; V gene: TRBV18; clone size: -; CDR3 protein: CASSQGQTVEETQYF
J gene: TRBJ2-3; V gene: TRBV7-2; clone size: -; CDR3 protein: CASAPGFTDTQYF
J gene: TRBJ1-4; V gene: TRBV16; clone size: -; CDR3 protein: CASSRAGDTNEKLFF
J gene: TRBJ1-2; V gene: TRBV9; clone size: -; CDR3 protein: CASSVAPGANYGYTF
J gene: TRBJ1-5; V gene: TRBV6-5; clone size: -; CDR3 protein: CASSSGRGNQPQHF
J gene: TRBJ1-2; V gene: TRBV7-8; clone size: -; CDR3 protein: CASSLLVHRDYGYTF
J gene: TRBJ2-3; V gene: TRBV10-3; clone size: -; CDR3 protein: CAISETTGGLTDTQYF
J gene: TRBJ2-5; V gene: TRBV7-2; clone size: -; CDR3 protein: CASSLGGSGHPGGETQYF
J gene: TRBJ2-3; V gene: TRBV2; clone size: -; CDR3 protein: CASSSGLAGTDTQYF
J gene: TRBJ1-5; V gene: TRBV6-9; clone size: -; CDR3 protein: CASRTGDNQPQHF